This TCR beta chain was retrieved from a study of blood T cell repertoires in COVID-19. Study in general: Samples came from the United States, Italy and Spain, spanning acute and convalescent COVID-19. T cells, B-cell-depleted T cells, or PBMCs provided the cDNA or gDNA that served as material.

Methods used by the authors: Estimates of nucleated cell counts were drawn from the amplification of reference gene primers. Profiling relied on immunoSEQ multiplex PCR, and the TCRdb table lists in-frame clones only, not all of them. Clonal size and the V and J genes are those of that table, whereas D and trimming came from the DNA. The sample carries nearly 350,000 clones, 91% recorded once. There are 15 residues in the CDR3. V lost 9 bases, J lost 7 bases, and 21 bases lay in between. Looked up from germline, CDR1 is LNHDA and CDR2 is SQIVND (reference sequence). The sequence was obtained from a woman under 30 who had recovered from COVID-19. Sequencing was performed on peripheral blood. This sequence joins TRBV19 and TRBJ2-2; possibly TRBD2 for D (6 bases). In DNA, the CDR3 is TGTGCCAGCTCCTCGGGGACTCTTCCTATCGGGGAGCTGTTTTTT. Its translation: CASSSGTLPIGELFF.